This T cell receptor beta chain was found in a study of metastatic and nonmetastatic thyroid tumors (dated by TCRdb to 2020 to 2021). For the study in its entirety: Repertoires were compared across peripheral blood and tumor or nodule tissue samples from malignant and benign thyroid patients.

The library came from PCR. TCRdb names Illumina HiSeq 4000 as the instrument used. High-throughput sequencing was used to profile the TCR beta-chain CDR3 region of every patient. Per the authors' processing: A classifier to discriminate distant-metastatic papillary thyroid cancer patients was built from CDR3 differences across clinicopathological groups. The Shannon index was used to measure repertoire diversity, and the Morisita-Horn index was used to measure how similar tumor and blood repertoires were. Using fastp at Q25 and MiXCR, TCRdb reprocessed the public reads and kept productive beta chains. The V and J calls and clone size are TCRdb's, not the authors'. The sample table records around 61,000 clones; 25% to 30% of these occur just once. The ten biggest clones cover 15% of the sample. Before undergoing thyroid surgery, none of the patients had been given any kind of treatment. The study retrospectively analysed patient clinical samples collected from the early 2010s to the late 2010s using T-cell receptor beta sequencing.

Beyond this particular receptor, the publication reports: TCR beta diversity was reported as significantly higher in malignant tumors than in benign nodules, in both blood and tumor samples.

Comments on this clone: It has no known antigen specificity. One base away there is no much larger clone; base qualities are not given.

Cut back by 6 bases and 3 bases, the V and J ends lie 9 bases apart. From the germline V gene, CDR1 is MNHNS and CDR2 is SASEGT. The CDR3 runs 13 amino acids, cysteine and phenylalanine included. The CDR3 DNA has 39 bases and is translated from base 1. This sequence uses TRBV6-1 and TRBJ1-3; there is no confident call for the D gene. This TCR came from a female donor with papillary thyroid cancer or a benign thyroid nodule (not recorded which). Some clones in this sample may be carry-over from other donors' samples. The sample was blood. The CDR3 protein sequence reads: CASRPTIGNTIYF. The sequenced DNA is TGTGCCAGCAGGCCCACAATTGGAAACACCATATATTTT.